These 13 T cell receptor beta chains were all obtained from the same sample, sequenced in a study of blood T cell repertoires in COVID-19. Sequencing was performed with immunoSEQ multiplex PCR; in TCRdb, only in-frame clones are kept and a portion is missing. Seen here are about 250,000 clones, about 85% observed once, and the top ten hold approximately 3.3%. The sequenced sample was peripheral blood. These receptors were taken from a man between 18 and 29 years old with active or convalescent COVID-19.

This clone has only a few counts. The V call is TRBV28, the J call TRBJ1-6; 7 nucleotides agree with TRBD1. With V trimmed by 5 bases and J by 7 bases, 8 bases remained unmatched. This CDR3 has 15 residues. Germline lookup yields CDR1 MDHEN and CDR2 SYDVKM. This CDR3 is CASSKWTGGNSPLHF. The CDR3 DNA reads TGTGCCAGCAGTAAATGGACAGGAGGAAATTCACCCCTCCACTTT.

The rearrangement joins TRBV19 to TRBJ2-3; 7 positions agree with TRBD2. This CDR3 contains 16 residues. Germline V gene data show CDR1 as LNHDA and CDR2 as SQIVND (reference sequence). V gave up 10 bases and J gave up 3 bases; unmatched junction bases: 16. The CDR3 reads CATSLNSGQMTDTQYF. The CDR3, as DNA: TGTGCCACTTCCCTGAATAGCGGGCAAATGACAGATACGCAGTATTTT.

The V and J genes are TRBV2 and TRBJ1-5, with TRBD1 identical over 9 bases. With V trimmed by 5 bases and J by 2 bases, 7 bases remained unmatched. This CDR3 comprises 16 residues. Germline V gene data show CDR1 as SNHLY and CDR2 as FYNNEI. In nucleotides, the CDR3 is TGTGCCAGCAGTCAACAGGGGGCTTTGGGCAATCAGCCCCAGCATTTT. The encoded protein is CASSQQGALGNQPQHF.

The V gene is TRBV7-3, the J gene TRBJ1-3, with TRBD1 as a possible D gene (5 bases). V dropped 1 base and J dropped 0 bases, with 10 bases sitting between them. The CDR3 has 16 amino acids. The germline CDR1 and CDR2 sequences are SGHTA and FQGTGA. This CDR3 is CASSLKVGGSGNTIYF. CDR3 in DNA: TGTGCCAGCAGCTTAAAGGTGGGGGGCTCTGGAAACACCATATATTTT.

The table lists this clone with many counts. This chain links TRBV18 with TRBJ1-2; D unclear. V lost 0 bases and J lost 0, with 8 bases in between. Per the germline V gene, CDR1 is KGHSH and CDR2 is LQKENI. The CDR3 runs to 15 residues. DNA of the CDR3: TGTGCCAGCTCACCACCCACCCGAGCTAACTATGGCTACACCTTC. Protein product: CASSPPTRANYGYTF.

As regards this clone: At the DNA level, this CDR3 is encoded by other sequences in the same sample as well. The chain joins TRBV18 to TRBJ1-2; a possible D gene is TRBD1 (6 bases). CDR1 KGHSH and CDR2 LQKENI come from the germline V gene. The ends were cut back, 3 bases at V and 2 bases at J, with 7 bases in the middle. The CDR3 contains 13 residues. Written as DNA, the CDR3 is TGTGCCAGCTCACCGGACAGCAACTATGGCTACACCTTC. Translating gives CASSPDSNYGYTF.

This clone was seen just once. V usage is TRBV28 and J usage is TRBJ1-5; D is uncertain. The V end was cut by 5 bases, the J end by 0 bases, with 8 bases between. The CDR3 is 14 residues long. Germline V CDR1 and CDR2: MDHEN, SYDVKM. The DNA for the CDR3 is TGTGCCAGCAGTGAGGGATATAGCAATCAGCCCCAGCATTTT. It encodes CASSEGYSNQPQHF.

The chain carries TRBV6-2 or TRBV6-3 and TRBJ2-2; tentatively, D is TRBD1 (5 bases). Trimming pared 8 bases from V and 3 bases from J, leaving 13 bases between. The germline V gene encodes CDR1 MNHEY and CDR2 SVGEGT. CDR3 length: 14 residues. CDR3 coding DNA: TGTGCCAGCCGCCATGCAGGGTACACCGGGGAGCTGTTTTTT. Translated, it gives CASRHAGYTGELFF.

The chain recombines TRBV19 with TRBJ2-7; 10 nucleotides line up with TRBD1. CDR1 is LNHDA and CDR2 is SQIVND in the germline V gene (reference sequence). With 5 bases clipped from V and 3 bases from J, the junction kept 10 bases outside the gene matches. The CDR3 is 16 residues long. CDR3 nucleotide sequence: TGTGCCAGTAGTGCTAGACAGGGGGCGAATGTCTACGAGCAGTACTTC. Amino acids: CASSARQGANVYEQYF.

V and J are TRBV28 and TRBJ2-1, with TRBD1 matching 9 bases. The V and J ends lost 10 bases and 7 bases, in that order; junction bases with no gene match: 11. The CDR3 length is 14 residues. CDR1 is MDHEN, CDR2 SYDVKM, per germline. The CDR3 spells CAITGTGRGNEQFF. DNA of the CDR3: TGTGCCATAACCGGGACAGGGAGGGGAAATGAGCAGTTCTTC.

This chain links TRBV19 with TRBJ1-6; D ambiguous. V lost 3 bases and J lost 7, with 10 bases in between. CDR1 is LNHDA and CDR2 is SQIVND in the germline V gene (reference sequence). This CDR3 is built from 14 residues. The CDR3, as DNA: TGTGCCAGTAGTATCGGGGATCTGAATTCACCCCTCCACTTT. This translates into CASSIGDLNSPLHF.

This chain uses TRBV11-2 with TRBJ2-5; the D gene is possibly TRBD2 (6 bases). Per germline, CDR1 SGHAT and CDR2 FQNNGV. The ends were cut back, 3 bases at V and 9 bases at J, with 17 bases in the middle. CDR3 length: 14 amino acids. The CDR3 loop reads CASSFSSGSPAQYF. CDR3 nucleotide sequence: TGTGCCAGCAGCTTTAGTAGCGGATCGCCTGCCCAGTACTTC.

The chain links TRBV6-2 or TRBV6-3 to TRBJ2-7; D unclear. V lost 0 bases and J 1 base, leaving 4 bases between the germline ends. The CDR3 runs 13 residues. Germline V lookup: CDR1 MNHEY, CDR2 SVGEGT. CDR3 protein: CASSYSRSYEQYF. CDR3 bases: TGTGCCAGCAGTTACTCCAGATCCTACGAGCAGTACTTC.